This TCR beta chain was captured in a study of regulatory T cells in long-lasting Graves disease. The wider study: With positive TSH receptor antibodies and over 5 years of antithyroid drugs, Graves' disease was considered persistent.

Germline V gene sequence: CDR1 SGHTA, CDR2 FQGTGA. The CDR3 spans 14 residues. Study-level findings and limits: Persistent disease preferred TRBV28, TRBJ1-2 and TRBJ2-5.

Researchers made TCR beta libraries by using iRepertoire HTBI primers and running Arm-PCR on CDR3 regions. TCRdb re-called the multiplex PCR reads through MiXCR, storing one row per CDR3 protein. Here the sample spans around 460,000 distinct CDR3 sequences, roughly 21% being singletons. Worth noting for this clonotype: Antigen specificity is unknown. One end of the junction varies from germline; a read error may be responsible.

Time point in this sample: persistent/refractory GD, antithyroid drugs over 5 years with positive TRAb. RNA extracted from PBMCs served as the sequencing template. Those enrolled as patients came out of an endocrinology department in Xi'an, China. The chain employs TRBV7-3 and TRBJ2-6; possible D gene TRBD1, 5 bases. This receptor was obtained from a female donor with Graves disease. Material: peripheral blood mononuclear cells (PBMCs), obtained when the disease was refractory, from a patient treated with antithyroid drugs. CDR3 amino acids: CASSESSGANALTF. In nucleotides, the CDR3 is TGTGCCAGCAGCGAATCCTCTGGGGCCAACGCCCTGACTTTC.